What follows are 19 T cell receptor beta chains derived from one specimen sequenced in a study of shared clonotypes between healthy human individuals. This table comes from immunoSEQ multiplex PCR, and its TCRdb copy is limited to in-frame clones, with some not included. The table lists 1 million to 1.2 million clones, about 80% of them singletons. Sequenced material: memory CD4+ T cells from PBMCs. The subset is: CD45RA-negative fraction. The receptors come from a man younger than 30 in good health. Some clones in this sample may be carry-over from other donors' samples.

The chain is built from TRBV2 and TRBJ2-5, with TRBD1 matching 9 bases. In germline, CDR1 is SNHLY, CDR2 FYNNEI. The CDR3 sequence is 14 residues long. J was trimmed by 5 bases and V by 6 bases; bases with no gene match: 7. The CDR3 reads CASRLGQGGETQYF. DNA of the CDR3: TGTGCCAGCAGACTGGGACAGGGAGGGGAGACCCAGTACTTC. The full variable domain, completed using reference TRBV2 and TRBJ2-5, is EPEVTQTPSHQVTQMGQEVILRCVPISNHLYFYWYRQILGQKVEFLVSFYNNEISEKSEIFDDQFSVERPDGSNFTLKIRSTKLEDSAMYFCASRLGQGGETQYFGPGTRLLVL.

The chain uses TRBV6-1 and TRBJ1-4, with a tentative D call TRBD1 (5 bases). CDR1 MNHNS and CDR2 SASEGT come from the germline V gene. The CDR3 contains 14 residues. V was cut by 3 bases and J by 6 bases, with 11 bases left in between. The CDR3 spells CASSDWGRDEKLFF. Here the CDR3 DNA reads TGTGCCAGCAGTGACTGGGGGAGGGATGAAAAACTGTTTTTT.

For this clone: One base away lies a much larger clone, so this may be a sequencing read error. This rearrangement joins TRBV2 to TRBJ2-3, with 11 nucleotides matching TRBD2. There are 14 residues in the CDR3. Per the germline V gene, CDR1 is SNHLY and CDR2 is FYNNEI. V dropped 4 bases and J dropped 4; count of bases not matched to a gene: 1. CDR3 DNA sequence: TGTGCCAGCAGTGTACTAGCGGGAGCAGATACGCAGTATTTT. Residues: CASSVLAGADTQYF.

V usage is TRBV2 and J usage is TRBJ2-3; no clear D. The V and J ends lost 4 bases and 2 bases respectively, with 4 bases between them. The germline V gene encodes CDR1 SNHLY and CDR2 FYNNEI. The CDR3 is made up of 12 amino acids. This CDR3 reads CASSAFTDTQYF. The CDR3 bases are TGTGCCAGCAGTGCGTTCACAGATACGCAGTATTTT.

V and J are TRBV11-1 and TRBJ2-7; 8 bases are a match to TRBD1. Per the germline V gene, CDR1 is SGHAT and CDR2 is FQDESV (reference sequence). CDR3 length: 15 residues. The junction had 5 bases not matched to a gene; V was cut back by 2 bases and J by 2 bases. As DNA, the CDR3 is TGTGCCAGCAGCTTATCAGGGGGCCCTCCCTACGAGCAGTACTTC. This sequence encodes CASSLSGGPPYEQYF.

This clone was found once. CDR3 amino acids: CSVEGGDSGNTIYF. In DNA form, the CDR3 reads TGCAGCGTTGAGGGGGGGGACTCTGGAAACACCATATATTTT. The chain recombines TRBV29-1 with TRBJ1-3, with a tentative D call TRBD1 (5 bases). V was trimmed by 3 bases and J by 0 bases, leaving 9 bases between them. Germline CDR1 is SQVTM and CDR2 is ANQGSEA. This CDR3 is built from 14 residues.

The rearrangement uses TRBV7-8 and TRBJ1-1, with TRBD1 identical over 7 bases. Trimming at V came to 2 bases and at J to 5 bases, leaving 5 bases not matched to a gene. The CDR3 length is 14 residues. Germline V gives CDR1 SGHVS, CDR2 FQNEAQ. This CDR3 reads CASSLIAGGTEAFF. The CDR3 nucleotides are TGTGCCAGCAGCTTAATCGCAGGGGGGACTGAAGCTTTCTTT.

The gene calls are TRBV6-1 and TRBJ2-3; weak D call: TRBD1 (6 bases). This CDR3 has 14 residues. Germline loops: CDR1 MNHNS, CDR2 SASEGT. Trimming shortened V by 3 bases and J by 6 bases, and 13 bases separated the two germline ends. The CDR3 region has the DNA TGTGCCAGCAGTGAGGTGGGGGCATGGGATACGCAGTATTTT. Residues: CASSEVGAWDTQYF.

V usage is TRBV18 and J usage is TRBJ2-5; 9 bases match TRBD1. The CDR3 spans 15 residues. V was clipped by 5 bases and J by 1 base; unmatched bases: 5. Germline assignment: CDR1 KGHSH and CDR2 LQKENI. The CDR3 region is CASSELTGGQETQYF. The CDR3 nucleotides are TGTGCCAGCTCAGAGTTGACAGGGGGCCAAGAGACCCAGTACTTC. The whole variable domain, remainder taken from reference TRBV18 and TRBJ2-5, is NAGVMQNPRHLVRRRGQEARLRCSPMKGHSHVYWYRQLPEEGLKFMVYLQKENIIDESGMPKERFSAEFPKEGPSILRIQQVVRGDSAAYFCASSELTGGQETQYFGPGTRLLVL.

This rearrangement joins TRBV11-2 to TRBJ2-7, with D maybe TRBD1 (5 bases). V shed 1 base and J shed 9 bases, with 7 bases lying between them. This CDR3 comprises 11 residues. Germline V lookup: CDR1 SGHAT, CDR2 FQNNGV. The CDR3 DNA follows: TGTGCCAGCAGCTTAGGACAGTCGCAGTACTTC. This translates into CASSLGQSQYF.

Points on this clone: This likely traces to a read error, being one base from a far larger clone. This chain links TRBV11-2 with TRBJ2-2; perhaps TRBD2 as D (6 bases). CDR3 length equals 17 residues. Germline assignment: CDR1 SGHAT and CDR2 FQNNGV. This CDR3 reads CASSSRRRDFDTGVLFF. CDR3 DNA: TGTGCCAGCAGCTCCCGGCGGAGGGACTTCGACACCGGGGTGCTGTTTTTT.

The chain links TRBV7-9 to TRBJ2-3; 8 bases match TRBD2. Germline trimming cut 5 bases from V and 5 bases from J; bases unmatched to any gene: 9. CDR3 length equals 15 residues. CDR1 is SEHNR and CDR2 is FQNEAQ in the germline V gene (reference sequence). For the CDR3, the DNA is TGTGCCAGCAGCGATACTAGCGGTCCCGGAGATACGCAGTATTTT. It is translated as CASSDTSGPGDTQYF.

The chain carries TRBV9 and TRBJ1-4; D ambiguous. This CDR3 is built from 17 residues. CDR1 is SGDLS and CDR2 is YYNGEE in the germline V gene. V was shortened by 0 bases and J by 6 bases, with 18 bases between the two germline ends. This CDR3 reads CASSVGNYRAEDEKLFF. DNA of the CDR3: TGTGCCAGCAGCGTAGGAAACTATCGGGCGGAGGATGAAAAACTGTTTTTT.

V is TRBV21-1 and J is TRBJ1-5; the D call TRBD1 from the table was never checked on the DNA. TRBV21-1 is a pseudogene locus. CDR3 length equals 14 residues. The CDR3 spells CASAEGARSQPQHF. The CDR3 region has the DNA TGTGCCAGCGCGGAGGGGGCCCGATCCCAGCCCCAGCATTTT.

The chain links TRBV28 to TRBJ1-2; D gene ambiguous. V lost 2 bases and J 4 bases, leaving 14 bases between the germline ends. Germline V lookup: CDR1 MDHEN, CDR2 SYDVKM. The CDR3 has 15 residues. CDR3 sequence reads: CASSLGIGKVYGYTF. The CDR3 nucleotides are TGTGCCAGCAGTTTAGGAATCGGGAAGGTCTATGGCTACACCTTC.

The V and J genes are TRBV19 and TRBJ1-1; D unresolved. The V gene's germline CDR1 is LNHDA and CDR2 SQIVND (reference sequence). Between the trimmed V and J ends, which lost 4 bases and 4 bases, there was a span of 19 bases. The CDR3 length is 16 residues. CDR3 in DNA: TGTGCCAGTAGTAGTGGGCCAGGTCGGGTGGTCACTGAAGCTTTCTTT. Residues: CASSSGPGRVVTEAFF. The complete variable domain, with remaining parts taken from reference TRBV19 and TRBJ1-1, reads DGGITQSPKYLFRKEGQNVTLSCEQNLNHDAMYWYRQDPGQGLRLIYYSQIVNDFQKGDIAEGYSVSREKKESFPLTVTSAQKNPTAFYLCASSSGPGRVVTEAFFGQGTRLTVV.

V gene TRBV6-5 combines with J gene TRBJ2-3; no definite D call. Trimming cost V 0 bases and J 5 bases, with 12 bases left between them. The CDR3 spans 15 residues. Germline V CDR1 and CDR2: MNHEY, SVGAGI. The CDR3, as DNA: TGTGCCAGCAGTTACTCTGGTAGCTTGAGAGATACGCAGTATTTT. It is translated as CASSYSGSLRDTQYF.

This clone showed up just a few times. The V call is TRBV5-1, the J call TRBJ1-1; the D is unclear. The CDR3 extends over 14 amino acids. Germline CDR1 reads SGHRS; CDR2 reads YFSETQ. The germline V and J ends were trimmed by 3 bases and 1 base, with 10 bases remaining between them. The CDR3 loop reads CASSSEGPNTEAFF. Written as DNA, the CDR3 is TGCGCCAGCAGCTCAGAGGGTCCGAACACTGAAGCTTTCTTT.

A word on this clone: This clone may be a read error of a much larger clone one base away. Other nucleotide sequences in the sample specify the same CDR3. The gene calls are TRBV28 and TRBJ1-5; no definite D call. CDR1 is MDHEN and CDR2 is SYDVKM in the germline V gene. The V gene lost 6 bases and the J gene lost 1 base, with 4 bases spanning the gap. The CDR3 consists of 12 residues. The CDR3: CASRASNQPQHF. Written as DNA, the CDR3 is TGTGCCAGCAGGGCGAGCAATCAGCCCCAGCATTTT.